This record looks at one T cell receptor beta chain sequence and its context. Unique molecular identifiers featured in how the TCRbeta library was prepared. A single record per CDR3 protein comes from TCRdb applying MiXCR to the PCR reads. The repertoire includes some 530,000 distinct CDR3 sequences, around 12% of them detected once, and more than 5.5% sits in the top ten. Germline lookup yields CDR1 SEHNR and CDR2 FQNEAQ (reference sequence). This CDR3 contains 13 residues. This entry comes from a study of T-cell reconstitution after alpha-beta-depleted transplantation in children. This chain uses TRBV7-9 with TRBJ2-5; 8 bases are a match to TRBD2. Sequenced material: PBMCs from the stem cell graft donor, taken from the stem cell graft. The sequence came from a human donor who donated a stem cell graft to a child with combined immunodeficiency. CDR3 sequence (DNA): TGTGCGTCCCGGGGGGGCCCCCAAGAGACCCAGTACTTC. Its protein is CASRGGPQETQYF.